The 16 T cell receptor beta chains reported below all come from one sample, sequenced in a study of shared clonotypes between healthy human individuals. TCRdb's table, derived via immunoSEQ multiplex PCR, lists solely in-frame clones and lacks some. The data show fewer than 650,000 clones, with about three quarters seen just once and about an eighth held by the top ten. Material: PBMCs. The source is a woman in her forties in good health. Some clones in this sample may be carry-over from other donors' samples.

The chain employs TRBV28 and TRBJ2-5; unclear D gene. Trimming removed 5 bases at V and 2 bases at J, with 15 bases between. Looked up from germline, CDR1 is MDHEN and CDR2 is SYDVKM. CDR3 length: 15 amino acids. The CDR3 DNA reads TGTGCCAGCAGTCCTCCCCCTAGAGGTCAAGAGACCCAGTACTTC. Its translation: CASSPPPRGQETQYF.

CDR3 DNA: TGTGCCAGCAGTTTTAGCAAGTCTGGGGCCAACGTCCTGACTTTC. Translation: CASSFSKSGANVLTF. The rearrangement uses TRBV28 and TRBJ2-6; D call uncertain. CDR1 and CDR2 (germline): MDHEN, SYDVKM. V was clipped by 3 bases and J by 1 base, with 7 bases between them. The CDR3 length is 15 residues.

To note about this clone: Lacking the conserved final phenylalanine or tryptophan, this CDR3 likely reflects a read error. The chain joins TRBV30 to TRBJ1-1, with 7 bases that match TRBD1. This CDR3 spans 14 amino acids. Germline CDR1 and CDR2: GTSNPN and SVGIG (reference sequence). The CDR3 coding sequence is TGTGCCTGGAGTTACGACAGGGCGAACACTGGAGCTTTCCTT. Translated: CAWSYDRANTGAFL.

The J gene is TRBJ2-3, the V gene TRBV2; 9 bases agree with TRBD2. The CDR3 loop spans 14 amino acids. Germline V gives CDR1 SNHLY, CDR2 FYNNEI. Trimming took 6 bases from V and 6 from J; bases not matched to a gene: 7. The CDR3 sequence is CASRDRLAGDTQYF. Here the CDR3 DNA reads TGTGCCAGCAGGGATCGGCTAGCGGGGGATACGCAGTATTTT.

CDR3 protein: CSGGENTGELFF. The CDR3, as DNA: TGCAGCGGAGGTGAGAACACCGGGGAGCTGTTTTTT. V is TRBV29-1 and J is TRBJ2-2; unclear D gene. The germline V and J ends were trimmed by 7 bases and 1 base, with 7 bases remaining between them. This CDR3 region has 12 residues. Germline V lookup: CDR1 SQVTM, CDR2 ANQGSEA.

CDR3 DNA: TGCGCCAGCAGCTTGACCACTGGCTCTGGGGCCAACGTCCTGACTTTC. Translated, it gives CASSLTTGSGANVLTF. The V call is TRBV5-1, the J call TRBJ2-6; D remains ambiguous. The CDR3 consists of 16 residues. V was trimmed by 1 base and J by 0 bases, leaving 8 bases between them. Germline loops: CDR1 SGHRS, CDR2 YFSETQ.

This sequence joins TRBV10-3 and TRBJ1-1; D not resolved. The length of the CDR3 is 15 residues. The V gene's germline CDR1 is ENHRY and CDR2 SYGVKD. V shed 6 bases and J shed 0 bases, with 14 bases lying between them. CDR3 loop: CAISLGYGVNTEAFF. DNA of the CDR3: TGTGCCATCAGCCTGGGGTATGGAGTGAACACTGAAGCTTTCTTT.

This clone turned up a few times. The chain joins TRBV7-6 to TRBJ2-1; TRBD2 matches at 8 bases. V shed 5 bases and J 3 bases; nucleotides not matched to a gene: 12. Germline lookup yields CDR1 SGHVS and CDR2 FNYEAQ. There are 17 residues in the CDR3. CDR3 sequence: CASSQRPGLVNYNEQFF. DNA of the CDR3: TGTGCCAGCAGCCAAAGACCGGGACTAGTGAACTACAATGAGCAGTTCTTC. The full variable domain, rest sourced from reference TRBV7-6 and TRBJ2-1, is GAGVSQSPRYKVTKRGQDVALRCDPISGHVSLYWYRQALGQGPEFLTYFNYEAQQDKSGLPNDRFSAERPEGSISTLTIQRTEQRDSAMYRCASSQRPGLVNYNEQFFGPGTRLTVL.

A single count supports this clone. This chain links TRBV5-1 with TRBJ2-5; 12 positions match TRBD2. After removal of 3 bases from V and 5 bases from J, the junction contained 5 bases not matched to a gene. Germline V gene data show CDR1 as SGHRS and CDR2 as YFSETQ. The CDR3 runs 15 residues. The DNA of the CDR3 is TGCGCCAGCAGCTCCCGGACTAGCGGGATTGAGACCCAGTACTTC. Protein sequence: CASSSRTSGIETQYF.

The chain has TRBV9 and TRBJ2-2; possible D gene TRBD1, 5 bases. Germline-derived CDR1 and CDR2 are SGDLS and YYNGEE. The CDR3 consists of 15 residues. V lost 0 bases to trimming and J lost 4 bases, with 10 bases between them. CDR3 in DNA: TGTGCCAGCAGCGTAGAGCCAGGGCCCACCGGGGAGCTGTTTTTT. Translating gives CASSVEPGPTGELFF.

The chain carries TRBV30 and TRBJ1-2; D possibly corresponds to TRBD1 (5 bases). Per the germline V gene, CDR1 is GTSNPN and CDR2 is SVGIG (reference sequence). V was cut by 3 bases and J by 2 bases, with 7 bases left in between. The CDR3 loop spans 12 amino acids. The CDR3 here is CAWSRDNYGYTF. In DNA form, the CDR3 reads TGTGCCTGGAGCCGGGACAACTATGGCTACACCTTC.

V and J are TRBV11-2 and TRBJ2-5, with D possibly being TRBD1 (5 bases). From germline, CDR1 is SGHAT and CDR2 FQNNGV. The CDR3 extends over 14 amino acids. The germline V and J ends were trimmed by 5 bases and 2 bases, with 12 bases remaining between them. CDR3: CASSLQGGQETQYF. The CDR3 DNA reads as TGTGCCAGCAGCCTGCAGGGCGGACAAGAGACCCAGTACTTC. Full variable domain (remainder filled in from reference TRBV11-2 and TRBJ2-5): EAGVAQSPRYKIIEKRQSVAFWCNPISGHATLYWYQQILGQGPKLLIQFQNNGVVDDSQLPKDRFSAERLKGVDSTLKIQPAKLEDSAVYLCASSLQGGQETQYFGPGTRLLVL.

Note on this clone: Only one base separates this from a far larger clonotype, so it likely reflects a read error. The chain links TRBV29-1 to TRBJ2-7; a weak D match, TRBD2 (5 bases). This CDR3 comprises 13 residues. Germline values: CDR1 SQVTM, CDR2 ANQGSEA. The ends were cut back, 6 bases at V and 4 bases at J, with 16 bases in the middle. The CDR3 DNA follows: TGCAGCGTCTCGACTTGCGGGTCGTACGAGCAGTACTTC. It encodes CSVSTCGSYEQYF.

The chain recombines TRBV5-4 with TRBJ1-1, with no clear D. Trimming removed 5 bases from V and 5 bases from J, with 16 bases in between. The CDR3 extends over 14 amino acids. CDR1 is SGHNT, CDR2 YYREEE, per germline (reference sequence). In DNA form, the CDR3 reads TGTGCCAGCAGTTCGGGGAGGTGGGTAACTGAAGCTTTCTTT. Its translation is CASSSGRWVTEAFF.

Regarding this clone: It is unclear where the CDR3 begins or ends on the DNA, so no DNA is shown, and the CDR3 is as TCRdb lists it. CDR3 in amino acids: CASILDRGRDGSYNEQFF. The chain is built from TRBV25-1 and TRBJ2-1; the table's D call TRBD1 went unverified against the DNA. The CDR3 numbers 18 amino acids, ends counted. Looked up from germline, CDR1 is MGHDK and CDR2 is SYGVNS.

The rearrangement joins TRBV4-1 to TRBJ2-2, with D perhaps TRBD2 (6 bases). The germline V gene has CDR1 MGHRA and CDR2 YSYEKL. Trimming stripped 1 base from V and 7 bases from J, with 16 bases between. This CDR3 contains 16 residues. The CDR3 coding sequence is TGCGCCAGCAGCCAAGCACCGGCCAGGACTATCGGGGAGCTGTTTTTT. Amino acids: CASSQAPARTIGELFF.